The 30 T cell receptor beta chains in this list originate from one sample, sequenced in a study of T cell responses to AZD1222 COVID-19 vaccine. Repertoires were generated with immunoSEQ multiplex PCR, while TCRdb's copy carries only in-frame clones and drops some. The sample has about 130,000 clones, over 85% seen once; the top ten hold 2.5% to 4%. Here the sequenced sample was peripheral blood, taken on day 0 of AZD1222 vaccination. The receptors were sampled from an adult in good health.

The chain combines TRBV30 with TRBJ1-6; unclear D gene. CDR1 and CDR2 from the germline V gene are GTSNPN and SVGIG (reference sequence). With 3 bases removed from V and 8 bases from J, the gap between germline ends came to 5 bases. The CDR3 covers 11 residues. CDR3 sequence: CAWSTDSPLHF. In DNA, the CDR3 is TGTGCCTGGAGCACCGATTCACCCCTCCACTTT.

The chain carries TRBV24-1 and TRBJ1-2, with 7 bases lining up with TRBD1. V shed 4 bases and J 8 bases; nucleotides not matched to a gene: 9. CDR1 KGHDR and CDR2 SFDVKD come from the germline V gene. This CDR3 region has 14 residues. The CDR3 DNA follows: TGTGCCACCAGTGACCTTGACAGGGACGGCGGCTACACCTTC. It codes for CATSDLDRDGGYTF.

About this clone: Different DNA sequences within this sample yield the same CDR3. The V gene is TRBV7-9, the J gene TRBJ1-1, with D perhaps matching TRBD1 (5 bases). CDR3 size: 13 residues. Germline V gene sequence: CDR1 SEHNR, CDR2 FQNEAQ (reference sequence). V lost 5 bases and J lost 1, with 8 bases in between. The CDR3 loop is CASSRTGNTEAFF. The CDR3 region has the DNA TGTGCCAGCAGCCGAACAGGGAACACTGAAGCTTTCTTT.

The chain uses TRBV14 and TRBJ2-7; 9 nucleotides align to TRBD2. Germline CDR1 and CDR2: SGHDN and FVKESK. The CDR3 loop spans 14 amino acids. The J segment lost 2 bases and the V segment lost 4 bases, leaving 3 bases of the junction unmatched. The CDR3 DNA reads TGTGCCAGCAGCCGAGCGGGAGGCCCCTACGAGCAGTACTTC. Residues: CASSRAGGPYEQYF.

As DNA, the CDR3 is TGTGCCAGCAGTATCCCAAACAGGGAACCTAATGAAAAACTGTTTTTT. This codes for CASSIPNREPNEKLFF. The chain uses TRBV28 and TRBJ1-4, with D tentatively TRBD1 (6 bases). CDR1 is MDHEN and CDR2 is SYDVKM in the germline V gene. Trimming took off 5 bases at V and 3 bases at J, with 16 bases between the two ends. The CDR3 is 16 amino acids.

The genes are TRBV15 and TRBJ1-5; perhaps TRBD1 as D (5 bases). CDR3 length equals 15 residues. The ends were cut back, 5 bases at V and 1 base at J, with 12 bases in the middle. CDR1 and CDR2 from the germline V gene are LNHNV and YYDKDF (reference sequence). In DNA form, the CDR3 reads TGTGCCACCAGCTCCTCCAGGGCCAGCAATCAGCCCCAGCATTTT. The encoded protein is CATSSSRASNQPQHF. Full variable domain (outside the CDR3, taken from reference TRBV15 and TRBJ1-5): DAMVIQNPRYQVTQFGKPVTLSCSQTLNHNVMYWYQQKSSQAPKLLFHYYDKDFNNEADTPDNFQSRRPNTSFCFLDIRSPGLGDTAMYLCATSSSRASNQPQHFGDGTRLSIL.

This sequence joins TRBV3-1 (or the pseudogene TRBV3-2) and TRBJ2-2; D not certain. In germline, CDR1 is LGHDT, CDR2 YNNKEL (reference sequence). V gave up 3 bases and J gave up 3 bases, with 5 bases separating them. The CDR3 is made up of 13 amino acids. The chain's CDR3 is CASSQVHTGELFF. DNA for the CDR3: TGTGCCAGCAGCCAGGTCCACACCGGGGAGCTGTTTTTT.

Here the CDR3 DNA reads TGTGCCAGCGGCAACCCGGGACAGGGGGCTTGGGAGACCCAGTACTTC. Amino acids: CASGNPGQGAWETQYF. This chain joins TRBV27 and TRBJ2-5; 12 bases fit TRBD1. The CDR3 runs to 16 residues. Losses at the gene ends were 8 bases for V and 5 bases for J; bases not matched to a gene: 12. Per germline, CDR1 MNHEY and CDR2 SMNVEV (reference sequence).

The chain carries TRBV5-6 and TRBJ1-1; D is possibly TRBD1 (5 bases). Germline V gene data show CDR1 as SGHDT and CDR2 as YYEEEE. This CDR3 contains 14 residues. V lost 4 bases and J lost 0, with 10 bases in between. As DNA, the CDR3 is TGTGCCAGCAGCCTGGGGGGTATGAACACTGAAGCTTTCTTT. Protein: CASSLGGMNTEAFF.

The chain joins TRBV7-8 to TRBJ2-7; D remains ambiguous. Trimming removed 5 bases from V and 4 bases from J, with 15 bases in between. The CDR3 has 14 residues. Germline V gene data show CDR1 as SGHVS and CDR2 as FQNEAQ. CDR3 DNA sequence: TGTGCCAGCAGCATCGGGCCCCAAGGGTACGAGCAGTACTTC. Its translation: CASSIGPQGYEQYF.

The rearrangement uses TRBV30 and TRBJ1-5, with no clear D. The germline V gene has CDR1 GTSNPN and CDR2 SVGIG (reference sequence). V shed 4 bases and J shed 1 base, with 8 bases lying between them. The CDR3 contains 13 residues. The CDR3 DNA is TGTGCCTGGACCCCGGACAGCAATCAGCCCCAGCATTTT. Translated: CAWTPDSNQPQHF.

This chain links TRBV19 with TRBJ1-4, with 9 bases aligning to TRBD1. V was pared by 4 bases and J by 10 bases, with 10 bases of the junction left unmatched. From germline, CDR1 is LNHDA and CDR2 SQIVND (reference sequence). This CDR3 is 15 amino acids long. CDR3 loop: CASSTGQGAPGKLFF. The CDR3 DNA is TGTGCCAGTAGTACGGGACAGGGTGCCCCCGGAAAACTGTTTTTT.

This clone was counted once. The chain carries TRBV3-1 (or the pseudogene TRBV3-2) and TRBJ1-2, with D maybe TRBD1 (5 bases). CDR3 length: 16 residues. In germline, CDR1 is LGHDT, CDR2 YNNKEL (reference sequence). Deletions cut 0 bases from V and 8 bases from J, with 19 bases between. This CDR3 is CASSQEAGGWPGGYTF. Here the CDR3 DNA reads TGTGCCAGCAGCCAAGAAGCCGGGGGTTGGCCTGGAGGCTACACCTTC.

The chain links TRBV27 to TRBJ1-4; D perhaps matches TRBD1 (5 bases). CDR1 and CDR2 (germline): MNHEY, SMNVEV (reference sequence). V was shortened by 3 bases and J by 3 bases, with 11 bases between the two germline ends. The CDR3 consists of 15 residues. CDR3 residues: CASSLLGGANEKLFF. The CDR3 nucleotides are TGTGCCAGCAGTTTGTTGGGGGGGGCTAATGAAAAACTGTTTTTT. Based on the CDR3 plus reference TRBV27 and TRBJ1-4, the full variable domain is EAQVTQNPRYLITVTGKKLTVTCSQNMNHEYMSWYRQDPGLGLRQIYYSMNVEVTDKGDVPEGYKVSRKEKRNFPLILESPSPNQTSLYFCASSLLGGANEKLFFGSGTQLSVL.

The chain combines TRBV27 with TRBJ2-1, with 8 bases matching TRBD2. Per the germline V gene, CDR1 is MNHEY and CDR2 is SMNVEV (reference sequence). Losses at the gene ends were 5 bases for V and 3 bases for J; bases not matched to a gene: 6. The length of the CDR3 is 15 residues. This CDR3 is CASSISGSFYNEQFF. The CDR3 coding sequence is TGTGCCAGCAGTATCAGCGGGAGTTTCTACAATGAGCAGTTCTTC.

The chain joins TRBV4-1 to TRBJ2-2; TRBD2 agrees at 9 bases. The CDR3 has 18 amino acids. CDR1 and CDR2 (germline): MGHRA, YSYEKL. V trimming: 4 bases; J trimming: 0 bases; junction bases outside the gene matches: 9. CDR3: CASSPGLAGPANTGELFF. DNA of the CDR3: TGCGCCAGCAGCCCCGGTCTAGCGGGGCCGGCGAACACCGGGGAGCTGTTTTTT.

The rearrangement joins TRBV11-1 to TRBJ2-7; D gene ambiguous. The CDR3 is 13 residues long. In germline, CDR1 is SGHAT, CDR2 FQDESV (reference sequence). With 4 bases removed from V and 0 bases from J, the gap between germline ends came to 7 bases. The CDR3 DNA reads TGTGCCAGCAGCTGGAGAGACTCCTACGAGCAGTACTTC. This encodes CASSWRDSYEQYF.

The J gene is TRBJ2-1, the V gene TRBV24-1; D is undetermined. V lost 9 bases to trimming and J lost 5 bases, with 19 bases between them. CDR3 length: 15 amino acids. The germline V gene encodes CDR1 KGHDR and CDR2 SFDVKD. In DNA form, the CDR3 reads TGTGCCACCCCCACGAGGTGGCGGATAAACAATGAGCAGTTCTTC. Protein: CATPTRWRINNEQFF.

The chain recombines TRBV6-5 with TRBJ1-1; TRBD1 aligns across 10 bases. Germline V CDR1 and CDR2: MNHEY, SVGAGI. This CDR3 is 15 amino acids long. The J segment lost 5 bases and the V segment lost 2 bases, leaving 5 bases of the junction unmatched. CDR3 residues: CASSYDRGPGTEAFF. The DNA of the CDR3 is TGTGCCAGCAGTTACGACAGGGGGCCGGGGACTGAAGCTTTCTTT.

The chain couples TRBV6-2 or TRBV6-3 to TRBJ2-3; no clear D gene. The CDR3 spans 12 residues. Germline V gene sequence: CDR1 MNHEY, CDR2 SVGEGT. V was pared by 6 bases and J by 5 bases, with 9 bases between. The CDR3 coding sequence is TGTGCCAGCAGCCAATCCGGAGATACGCAGTATTTT. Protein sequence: CASSQSGDTQYF.

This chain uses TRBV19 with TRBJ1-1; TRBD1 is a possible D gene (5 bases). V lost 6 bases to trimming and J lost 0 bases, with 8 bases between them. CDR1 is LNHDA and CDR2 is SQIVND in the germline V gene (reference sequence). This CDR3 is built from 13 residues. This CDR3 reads CASRGRLNTEAFF. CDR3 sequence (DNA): TGTGCCAGTAGGGGACGGCTGAACACTGAAGCTTTCTTT.

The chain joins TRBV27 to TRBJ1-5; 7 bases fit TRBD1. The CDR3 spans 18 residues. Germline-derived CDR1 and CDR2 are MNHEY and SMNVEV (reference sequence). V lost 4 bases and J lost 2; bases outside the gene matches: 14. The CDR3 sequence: CASSSRGQARYGNQPQHF. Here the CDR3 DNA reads TGTGCCAGCAGTTCCCGAGGACAGGCCAGGTACGGCAATCAGCCCCAGCATTTT.

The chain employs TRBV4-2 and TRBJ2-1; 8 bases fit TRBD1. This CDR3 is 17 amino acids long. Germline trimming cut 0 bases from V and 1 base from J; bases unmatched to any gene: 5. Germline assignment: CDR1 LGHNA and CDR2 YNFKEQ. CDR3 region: CASSQEGTGGSYNEQFF. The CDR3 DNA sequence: TGTGCCAGCAGCCAAGAAGGAACAGGGGGGTCCTACAATGAGCAGTTCTTC.

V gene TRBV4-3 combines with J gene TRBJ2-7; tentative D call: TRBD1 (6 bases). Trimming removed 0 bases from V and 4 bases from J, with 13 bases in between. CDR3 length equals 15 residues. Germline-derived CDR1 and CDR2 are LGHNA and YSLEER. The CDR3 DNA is TGCGCCAGCAGCCAAGACAGGGGAAAAAGGTACGAGCAGTACTTC. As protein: CASSQDRGKRYEQYF.

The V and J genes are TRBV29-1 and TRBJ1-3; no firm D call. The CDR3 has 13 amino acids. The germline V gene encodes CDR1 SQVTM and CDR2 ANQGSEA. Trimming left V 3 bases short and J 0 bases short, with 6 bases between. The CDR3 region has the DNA TGCAGCGTTGATGTAGGCTCTGGAAACACCATATATTTT. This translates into CSVDVGSGNTIYF.

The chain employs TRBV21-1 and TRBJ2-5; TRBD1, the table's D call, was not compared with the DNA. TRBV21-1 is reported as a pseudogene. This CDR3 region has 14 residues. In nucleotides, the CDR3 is TGTGCCAGCAGCCCTCAGGACAGGCGGGGGACCCAGTACTTC. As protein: CASSPQDRRGTQYF.

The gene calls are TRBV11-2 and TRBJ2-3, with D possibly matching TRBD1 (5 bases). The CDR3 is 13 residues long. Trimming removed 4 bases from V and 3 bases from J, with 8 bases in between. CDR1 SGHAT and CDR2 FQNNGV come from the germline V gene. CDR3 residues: CASSSRGTDTQYF. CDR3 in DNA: TGTGCCAGCAGCTCTAGGGGTACAGATACGCAGTATTTT.

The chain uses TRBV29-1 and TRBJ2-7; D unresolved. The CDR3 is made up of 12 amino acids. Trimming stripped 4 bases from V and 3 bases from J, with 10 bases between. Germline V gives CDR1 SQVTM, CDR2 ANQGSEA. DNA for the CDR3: TGCAGCGTTGCCGAACAAGACTACGAGCAGTACTTC. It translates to CSVAEQDYEQYF.

The CDR3 DNA reads as TGCGCCAGCAGTCCAGGGGGGACGGTGGTCGCTGAAGCTTTCTTT. It encodes CASSPGGTVVAEAFF. The gene calls are TRBV23-1 and TRBJ1-1; 7 bases are shared with TRBD1. TRBV23-1 carries the ORF label, with uncertain function. There are 15 residues in the CDR3. V was clipped by 4 bases and J by 6 bases; unmatched bases: 11.

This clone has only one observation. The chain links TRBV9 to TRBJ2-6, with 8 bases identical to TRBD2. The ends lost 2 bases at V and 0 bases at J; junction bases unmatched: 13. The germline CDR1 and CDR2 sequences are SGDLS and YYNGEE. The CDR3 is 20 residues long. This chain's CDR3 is CASSVPREGGRYSGANVLTF. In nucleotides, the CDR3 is TGTGCCAGCAGCGTGCCTCGGGAGGGGGGACGCTACTCTGGGGCCAACGTCCTGACTTTC.